A selection of T cell receptor beta chains follows, all from one sample in a study of T cell responses to AZD1222 COVID-19 vaccine. The assay was immunoSEQ multiplex PCR, and TCRdb's table has in-frame clones only and misses some. Here the sample spans around 170,000 clones, about 90% being singletons. Sequencing was performed on peripheral blood, taken 28 days after the second AZD1222 dose. These receptors were collected from an adult who received the AZD1222 COVID-19 vaccine. Each CDR3 is given with its conserved first and last residue. A D gene is named only where the DNA matches it firmly. The size entry is marked missing in some rows and otherwise reads once, few, many or a size class.

cdr3_aa	cdr3_nt	v_call	j_call	d_call	clone_size
CASSPAASGGNTGELFF	TGTGCCAGCAGCCCCGCCGCTAGCGGGGGCAACACCGGGGAGCTGTTTTTT	TRBV5-4	TRBJ2-2	TRBD2	-
CASSWTSGGAYEQYF	TGCGCCAGCAGCTGGACTAGCGGGGGGGCTTACGAGCAGTACTTC	TRBV5-1	TRBJ2-7	TRBD2	-
CAISGGQLANYGYTF	TGTGCCATCAGTGGAGGACAGCTAGCTAACTATGGCTACACCTTC	TRBV10-3	TRBJ1-2	-	-
CASSLRAGYKNTEAFF	TGTGCCAGCAGCTTAAGGGCAGGGTACAAGAACACTGAAGCTTTCTTT	TRBV7-9	TRBJ1-1	-	-
CASSWQQGRPPEQYF	TGTGCCAGCAGCTGGCAACAGGGGCGGCCCCCCGAGCAGTACTTC	TRBV11-2	TRBJ2-7	TRBD1	-
CASSYKPAGGPFYNEQFF	TGTGCCAGCAGTTACAAGCCAGCGGGGGGACCTTTTTACAATGAGCAGTTCTTC	TRBV6-2/TRBV6-3	TRBJ2-1	TRBD2	-
CASSLWTGPTYEQYF	TGTGCCAGCAGTCTCTGGACAGGTCCTACCTACGAGCAGTACTTC	TRBV6-5	TRBJ2-7	TRBD1	-
CASSLGVSVGNTIYF	TGTGCCAGTTCCTTGGGGGTATCCGTCGGAAACACCATATATTTT	TRBV25-1	TRBJ1-3	-	-
CAWKGTGDSQPQHF	TGTGCCTGGAAGGGAACAGGGGACAGTCAGCCCCAGCATTTT	TRBV30	TRBJ1-5	TRBD1	-
CASTLQGVLGELFF	TGTGCCAGCACCCTCCAGGGAGTACTCGGGGAGCTGTTTTTT	TRBV7-9	TRBJ2-2	-	-
CATSIAGGRLNEQFF	TGTGCCACCAGTATAGCGGGGGGGCGTCTCAATGAGCAGTTCTTC	TRBV15	TRBJ2-1	TRBD2	-
CASSHTLNTEAFF	TGTGCCAGCAGCCACACTCTGAACACTGAAGCTTTCTTT	TRBV6-5	TRBJ1-1	-	-
CSVYGNTEAFF	TGCAGCGTCTACGGGAACACTGAAGCTTTCTTT	TRBV29-1	TRBJ1-1	-	-
CASSGQLYEQYF	TGTGCCAGTAGCGGACAACTTTACGAGCAGTACTTC	TRBV19	TRBJ2-7	-	-
CATSRGRVPEVETQYF	TGTGCCACCAGCAGGGGTCGGGTTCCGGAGGTGGAGACCCAGTACTTC	TRBV15	TRBJ2-5	-	-
CAWSAEWGASSYNEQFF	TGTGCCTGGAGTGCTGAGTGGGGGGCGAGCTCCTACAATGAGCAGTTCTTC	TRBV30	TRBJ2-1	-	-
CASSQGDIRGDYGYTF	TGCGCCAGCAGCCAGGGGGACATACGCGGGGACTATGGCTACACCTTC	TRBV4-1	TRBJ1-2	-	-
CASSFMRGAYNEQFF	TGTGCCAGCAGCTTTATGAGGGGCGCTTACAATGAGCAGTTCTTC	TRBV5-5	TRBJ2-1	-	-
CASSSGQGNWGTEAFF	TGCGCCAGCAGCTCTGGACAGGGCAATTGGGGCACTGAAGCTTTCTTT	TRBV5-1	TRBJ1-1	TRBD1	-
CASSYKGGTGELFF	TGTGCCAGCAGTTACAAGGGTGGGACCGGGGAGCTGTTTTTT	TRBV6-5	TRBJ2-2	-	once
CASRPGNNNSPLHF	TGTGCCAGCAGACCCGGGAATAATAATTCACCCCTCCACTTT	TRBV7-9	TRBJ1-6	-	-
CASSVAREHHGYTF	TGTGCCAGCAGCGTAGCTCGAGAACACCATGGCTACACCTTC	TRBV9	TRBJ1-2	-	-
CASSYPRAADQPQHF	TGTGCCAGCAGTTACCCCCGGGCCGCCGATCAGCCCCAGCATTTT	TRBV28	TRBJ1-5	-	few
CASSHRARTGGETQYF	TGCGCCAGCAGCCATCGCGCTAGGACCGGGGGAGAGACCCAGTACTTC	TRBV4-1	TRBJ2-5	-	-
CASSTRPFGQTQYF	TGCGCCAGCAGTACGCGACCTTTTGGGCAGACCCAGTACTTC	TRBV5-1	TRBJ2-5	-	-
CASSHEYEQYF	TGTGCCAGCAGCCACGAATACGAGCAGTACTTC	TRBV3-1/TRBV3-2	TRBJ2-7	-	once
CASSGGQGYGYTF	TGTGCCAGCAGTGGCGGACAGGGCTATGGCTACACCTTC	TRBV6-2/TRBV6-3	TRBJ1-2	TRBD1	-
CASKAQGGVNTEAFF	TGTGCCAGCAAAGCCCAGGGCGGTGTGAACACTGAAGCTTTCTTT	TRBV6-4	TRBJ1-1	-	once
CASSMDGEQPQHF	TGCGCCAGCAGCATGGACGGGGAACAGCCCCAGCATTTT	TRBV5-1	TRBJ1-5	-	once
CASSLGLAEQETQYF	TGTGCCAGCAGCTTGGGACTAGCGGAACAAGAGACCCAGTACTTC	TRBV5-6	TRBJ2-5	TRBD2	once
CASSRGSQETQYF	TGTGCCAGCAGTCGAGGGTCCCAAGAGACCCAGTACTTC	TRBV7-3	TRBJ2-5	-	-
CASSIGAGGLSYEQYF	TGTGCCAGTAGTATTGGTGCAGGGGGCCTCTCCTACGAGCAGTACTTC	TRBV19	TRBJ2-7	TRBD1	-
CASSLTPTSRAEAFF	TGTGCCAGCAGCTTAACCCCGACCTCGAGGGCTGAAGCTTTCTTT	TRBV7-3	TRBJ1-1	-	-
CASSFRYGKNEQFF	TGTGCCAGCAGCTTTCGGTACGGGAAGAATGAGCAGTTCTTC	TRBV7-2	TRBJ2-1	-	-
CAISELAGSTDTQYF	TGTGCCATCAGCGAGCTAGCGGGGAGCACAGATACGCAGTATTTT	TRBV10-3	TRBJ2-3	TRBD2	-
CASSSRGGGYTF	TGTGCCAGCAGTTCTCGCGGGGGTGGCTACACCTTC	TRBV6-5	TRBJ1-2	-	-
CASRIPTGGSDEQYF	TGCGCCAGCAGGATCCCGACAGGGGGCAGCGACGAGCAGTACTTC	TRBV5-1	TRBJ2-7	TRBD1	-
CASSLADYGYTF	TGTGCCAGCAGCTTGGCCGACTATGGCTACACCTTC	TRBV7-9	TRBJ1-2	-	-
CASSPGRPNTEAFF	TGCGCCAGCAGCCCTGGGAGGCCCAACACTGAAGCTTTCTTT	TRBV5-1	TRBJ1-1	-	-
CASTTAGNSYEQYF	TGTGCCAGTACCACCGCGGGGAACTCCTACGAGCAGTACTTC	TRBV19	TRBJ2-7	-	-
CASQWDFSTDTQYF	TGTGCCAGCCAATGGGACTTCAGCACAGATACGCAGTATTTT	TRBV6-5	TRBJ2-3	-	-